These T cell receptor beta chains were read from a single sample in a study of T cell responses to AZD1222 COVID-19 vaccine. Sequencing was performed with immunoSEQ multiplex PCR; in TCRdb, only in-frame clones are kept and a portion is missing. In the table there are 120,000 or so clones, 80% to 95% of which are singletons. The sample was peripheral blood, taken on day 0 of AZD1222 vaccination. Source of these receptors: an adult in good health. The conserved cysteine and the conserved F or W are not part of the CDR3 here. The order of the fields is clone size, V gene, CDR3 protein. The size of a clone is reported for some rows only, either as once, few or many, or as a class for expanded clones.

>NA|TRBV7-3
ASSLWQSTGELF
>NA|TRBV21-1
ALAELF
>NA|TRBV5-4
ASSRGTSGSSETQY
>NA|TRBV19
ASSTSGRGETQY
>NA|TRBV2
ASREETYEQY
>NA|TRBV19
ASSISRGGLGLDNEQF
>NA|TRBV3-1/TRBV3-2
ASSPGPGGYGYT
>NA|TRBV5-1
ASMSGNSYNEQF
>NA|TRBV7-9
ASSAGNYGYT
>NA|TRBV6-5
ASSYLLENEQF
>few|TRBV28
ACTGKSSTDTQY
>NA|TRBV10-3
AISGPDAGGPDTQY
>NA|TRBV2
ASSDWGAIYEQY
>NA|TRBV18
ASSPGQVSYNEQF
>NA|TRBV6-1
ASSEGGGSGANVLT
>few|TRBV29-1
SARENYGYT
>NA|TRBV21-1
ASSKKGGERGRAF
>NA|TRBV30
AWENTGLGYGYT
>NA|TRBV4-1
ASSQSVSVDNSYEQY
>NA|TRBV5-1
ASTFGTGSTGELF
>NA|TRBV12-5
ASGNPNLFGLDGYT
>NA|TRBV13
ASSLERDSSGNTIY
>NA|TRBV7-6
ASSQGQALYNEQF
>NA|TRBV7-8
ASSFSPTAHYEQY
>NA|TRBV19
ASIPMWGNPYGYT
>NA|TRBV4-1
ASSQAWDNSPLH
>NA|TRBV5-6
ASSLNGRAFDEQY
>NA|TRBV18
ASSPPTYEQY
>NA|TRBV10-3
AISDWEMRTEAF
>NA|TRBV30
AWSAGGRAF
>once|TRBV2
ASSRQGAVSHEQY
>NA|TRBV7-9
ASSELGPQDSAEAF
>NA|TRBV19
ASSIYGVNTEAF
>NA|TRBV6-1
ASSYRTGYEQY
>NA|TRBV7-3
ASSSSRQGNSPLH
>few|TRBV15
ATSRSRGSGAVEQY
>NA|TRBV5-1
ASSLTGSAEAF
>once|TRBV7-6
ASSFRSPTGELF
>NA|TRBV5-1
ASMSVDGETQY
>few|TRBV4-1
ASSQVVAGGWGSYNSPLH
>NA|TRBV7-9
ASSLQTGRTDTQY
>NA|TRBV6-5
ASSHRGPANEKLF
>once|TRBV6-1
ASSEFQGGRSGANVLT
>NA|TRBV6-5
ASWDRVRINGYT
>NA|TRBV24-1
ATKNSGPSCFFYNEQF
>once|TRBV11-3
ASSPVGGVPYNEQF
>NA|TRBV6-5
ASSPRDRSAWGYT
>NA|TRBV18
ASSPYTTGAGNTIY
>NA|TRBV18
ASSQGVNYGYT